This is a list of T cell receptor beta chains from one sample in a study of blood T cell repertoires in COVID-19. The data were produced by immunoSEQ multiplex PCR, yet TCRdb's version contains in-frame clones alone and is incomplete. The repertoire has 250,000 or so clones, about 83% of them found once; the top ten carry around 6%. Sequences were obtained from peripheral blood. Every receptor here comes from a human donor in a cohort sampled during active COVID-19. Each CDR3 is given with its conserved first and last residue. Each record gives: V gene, J gene, D gene, CDR3 protein. A D gene is named only where the DNA matches it firmly.

v_gene: TRBV18; j_gene: TRBJ1-2; d_gene: .; CDR3aa: CASSGTLYGYTF
v_gene: TRBV19; j_gene: TRBJ1-4; d_gene: .; CDR3aa: CASSNLGGLSNEKLFF
v_gene: TRBV10-3; j_gene: TRBJ1-2; d_gene: TRBD1; CDR3aa: CAISESTGNDGYTF
v_gene: TRBV5-5; j_gene: TRBJ1-3; d_gene: .; CDR3aa: CASSPRRDSGNTIYF
v_gene: TRBV6-5; j_gene: TRBJ1-1; d_gene: TRBD1; CDR3aa: CASVPGQGARSEAFF
v_gene: TRBV28; j_gene: TRBJ2-7; d_gene: .; CDR3aa: CASSPHSLVSGLEQYF
v_gene: TRBV4-2; j_gene: TRBJ2-1; d_gene: TRBD1; CDR3aa: CASSQVAGQGPYEQFF
v_gene: TRBV15; j_gene: TRBJ1-3; d_gene: TRBD1; CDR3aa: CATSRGEGATGNTIYF
v_gene: TRBV30; j_gene: TRBJ1-5; d_gene: .; CDR3aa: CAWSRRGNQPQHF
v_gene: TRBV7-9; j_gene: TRBJ2-7; d_gene: TRBD1; CDR3aa: CASSLPPGQVSYEQYF
v_gene: TRBV5-1; j_gene: TRBJ2-4; d_gene: TRBD2; CDR3aa: CASSFGTSGDNIQYF
v_gene: TRBV4-2; j_gene: TRBJ1-5; d_gene: .; CDR3aa: CASSQEGQGIYKPQHF
v_gene: TRBV6-5; j_gene: TRBJ2-1; d_gene: TRBD2; CDR3aa: CASITSGSNEQFF
v_gene: TRBV12-3/TRBV12-4; j_gene: TRBJ2-2; d_gene: .; CDR3aa: CASTLSAVGELFF
v_gene: TRBV3-1/TRBV3-2; j_gene: TRBJ1-1; d_gene: .; CDR3aa: CASSPLEGTEAFF
v_gene: TRBV27; j_gene: TRBJ2-7; d_gene: .; CDR3aa: CASSFGQHLYEQYF
v_gene: TRBV5-5; j_gene: TRBJ2-7; d_gene: .; CDR3aa: CASSLSVAGPLYEQYF
v_gene: TRBV7-2; j_gene: TRBJ1-5; d_gene: .; CDR3aa: CASSLQADQPQHF
v_gene: TRBV28; j_gene: TRBJ2-1; d_gene: TRBD2; CDR3aa: CASRKRGRIYNEQFF
v_gene: TRBV20-1; j_gene: TRBJ2-7; d_gene: TRBD2; CDR3aa: CSASRASGTYEQYF
v_gene: TRBV27; j_gene: TRBJ2-1; d_gene: .; CDR3aa: CASSWGLADVYNEQFF
v_gene: TRBV15; j_gene: TRBJ2-1; d_gene: .; CDR3aa: CATSRDWGSGTSIEFF
v_gene: TRBV29-1; j_gene: TRBJ2-1; d_gene: .; CDR3aa: CSVEDGRVGDEQFF
v_gene: TRBV7-3; j_gene: TRBJ1-1; d_gene: TRBD1; CDR3aa: CASSLDRVINTEAFF
v_gene: TRBV7-2; j_gene: TRBJ2-7; d_gene: TRBD2; CDR3aa: CASSSLGGRTEQYF
v_gene: TRBV7-9; j_gene: TRBJ2-7; d_gene: .; CDR3aa: CASSLTELNEQYF
v_gene: TRBV6-5; j_gene: TRBJ1-2; d_gene: TRBD1; CDR3aa: CASTPGQNLYGYTF
v_gene: TRBV6-5; j_gene: TRBJ1-6; d_gene: TRBD1; CDR3aa: CATHDRGTNSPLHF
v_gene: TRBV7-9; j_gene: TRBJ2-7; d_gene: TRBD2; CDR3aa: CASSLSGAGESVEQYF
v_gene: TRBV4-1; j_gene: TRBJ2-1; d_gene: TRBD2; CDR3aa: CASSQEGSGNSYNEQFF
v_gene: TRBV4-1; j_gene: TRBJ1-6; d_gene: TRBD1; CDR3aa: CASSPGTGRESPLHF
v_gene: TRBV7-9; j_gene: TRBJ2-3; d_gene: .; CDR3aa: CASTDPGAKDTQYF
v_gene: TRBV7-9; j_gene: TRBJ1-1; d_gene: .; CDR3aa: CASSYREGTEAFF
v_gene: TRBV18; j_gene: TRBJ2-7; d_gene: TRBD2; CDR3aa: CASSLGTSGSYEQYF
v_gene: TRBV7-9; j_gene: TRBJ2-1; d_gene: .; CDR3aa: CASSRAPREDEQFF
v_gene: TRBV10-2; j_gene: TRBJ1-4; d_gene: .; CDR3aa: CASSDRATNEKLFF
v_gene: TRBV7-3; j_gene: TRBJ1-6; d_gene: .; CDR3aa: CASSSDSVHNSPLHF
v_gene: TRBV18; j_gene: TRBJ2-2; d_gene: .; CDR3aa: CASSPTITGELFF
v_gene: TRBV11-2; j_gene: TRBJ2-3; d_gene: TRBD2; CDR3aa: CASSSRLAGELTDTQYF
v_gene: TRBV5-1; j_gene: TRBJ2-7; d_gene: TRBD1; CDR3aa: CASSLVQGAPYEQYF
v_gene: TRBV15; j_gene: TRBJ2-1; d_gene: .; CDR3aa: CATSSSLEKASSYNEQFF
v_gene: TRBV5-1; j_gene: TRBJ2-2; d_gene: .; CDR3aa: CASSFSGGTGELFF
v_gene: TRBV13; j_gene: TRBJ2-1; d_gene: .; CDR3aa: CASSFSGGGAYNEQFF
v_gene: TRBV28; j_gene: TRBJ1-2; d_gene: .; CDR3aa: CASSSGQNYGYTF